The clone carrying this T cell receptor beta chain was seen more than once but under ten times. The antigen remains undetermined. The authors sorted naive CD8 T cells as CD8+CD4-CCR7+CD45RA+. TCRdb redid the calling of the PCR reads with MiXCR, one entry per CDR3 protein. The profile shows 300,000 to 350,000 distinct CDR3 sequences, over 20% of them singletons. The entry originates in a study of molecular identifiers for immune sequencing clone quantification. Broader study findings: Jurkat TCR RNA from one cell was spiked into more than 800,000 naive cells, and it was reportedly detectable there.

V trimming: 2 bases; J trimming: 2 bases; junction bases outside the gene matches: 3. CDR3 length: 16 residues. Germline assignment: CDR1 SEHNR and CDR2 FQNEAQ (reference sequence). The sequenced sample consisted of naive CD8+ T cells from blood, with Jurkat cell RNA spiked in. Subset: FACS-sorted CD8+CD4-CCR7+CD45RA+ naive T cells. This clonotype originated in a human donor in good health. Some libraries in this study had Jurkat cell RNA spiked in. The chain couples TRBV7-9 to TRBJ1-3, with 10 bases matching TRBD1. CDR3 in DNA: TGTGCCAGCAGCTTAACGACAGGGGGCACTGGAAACACCATATATTTT. This codes for CASSLTTGGTGNTIYF.